The source of this T cell receptor (beta chain) is a study of naive and memory T cell subsets. Many counts were recorded for this clonotype. Its antigen is not identified. Broader study findings: Naive repertoires, especially CD8, held a few larger clonotypes, possibly memory cells re-expressing CD45RA.

The beta constant-region primer was an equimolar mix of two oligonucleotides covering TRBC1 and TRBC2. The ligated cDNA underwent four PCR rounds using SP2 and nested alpha and beta constant-region primers. A 12-nucleotide UMI and the SP2 primer were added to the cDNA 3' end by oligonucleotide ligation. MiXCR was run by TCRdb on the UMI-ligation and nested PCR reads, yielding one entry per CDR3 protein. This table holds around 83,000 distinct CDR3 sequences, about 11% found once. Material for sequencing was naive CD4+ T cells from blood. The origin of this receptor is a human donor in good health.

This CDR3 reads CSGGRASNEQFF. DNA for the CDR3: TGCAGCGGCGGAAGGGCCTCCAATGAGCAGTTCTTC. The chain employs TRBV29-1 and TRBJ2-1; D unclear. The CDR3 extends over 12 amino acids. Trimming pared 7 bases from V and 6 bases from J, leaving 13 bases between. The germline V gene has CDR1 SQVTM and CDR2 ANQGSEA.